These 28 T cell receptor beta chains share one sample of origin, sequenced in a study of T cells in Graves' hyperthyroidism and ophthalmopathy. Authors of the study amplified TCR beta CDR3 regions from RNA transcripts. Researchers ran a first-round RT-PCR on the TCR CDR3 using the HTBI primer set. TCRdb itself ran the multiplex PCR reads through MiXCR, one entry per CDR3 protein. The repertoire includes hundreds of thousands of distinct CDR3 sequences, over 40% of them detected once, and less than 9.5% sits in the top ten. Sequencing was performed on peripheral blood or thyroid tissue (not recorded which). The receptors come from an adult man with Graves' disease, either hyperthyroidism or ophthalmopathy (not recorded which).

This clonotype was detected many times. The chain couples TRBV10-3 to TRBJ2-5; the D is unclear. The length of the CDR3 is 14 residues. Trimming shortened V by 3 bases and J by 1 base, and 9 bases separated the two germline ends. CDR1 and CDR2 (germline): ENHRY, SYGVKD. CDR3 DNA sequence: TGTGCCATCAGTGAAGACTTGTCCCAAGAGACCCAGTACTTC. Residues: CAISEDLSQETQYF.

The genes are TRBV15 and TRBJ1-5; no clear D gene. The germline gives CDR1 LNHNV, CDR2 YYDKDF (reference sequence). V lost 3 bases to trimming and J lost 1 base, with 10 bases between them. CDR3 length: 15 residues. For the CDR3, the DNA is TGTGCCACCAGCAGCTTGGAATTCAGCAATCAGCCCCAGCATTTT. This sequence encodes CATSSLEFSNQPQHF. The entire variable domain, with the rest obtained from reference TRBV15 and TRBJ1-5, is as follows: DAMVIQNPRYQVTQFGKPVTLSCSQTLNHNVMYWYQQKSSQAPKLLFHYYDKDFNNEADTPDNFQSRRPNTSFCFLDIRSPGLGDTAMYLCATSSLEFSNQPQHFGDGTRLSIL.

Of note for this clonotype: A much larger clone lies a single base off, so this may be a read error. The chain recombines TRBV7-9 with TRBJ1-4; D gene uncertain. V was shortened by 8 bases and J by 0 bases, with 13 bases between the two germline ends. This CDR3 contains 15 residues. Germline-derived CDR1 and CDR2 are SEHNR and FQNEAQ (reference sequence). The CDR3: CASGRSPATNEKLFF. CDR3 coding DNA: TGTGCCAGCGGCAGATCGCCAGCAACTAATGAAAAACTGTTTTTT.

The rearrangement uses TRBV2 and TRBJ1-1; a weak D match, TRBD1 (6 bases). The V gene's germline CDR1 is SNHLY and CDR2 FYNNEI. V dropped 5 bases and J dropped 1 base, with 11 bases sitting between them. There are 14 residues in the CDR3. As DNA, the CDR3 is TGTGCCAGCAGTTACCGGACAGAGAACACTGAAGCTTTCTTT. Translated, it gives CASSYRTENTEAFF.

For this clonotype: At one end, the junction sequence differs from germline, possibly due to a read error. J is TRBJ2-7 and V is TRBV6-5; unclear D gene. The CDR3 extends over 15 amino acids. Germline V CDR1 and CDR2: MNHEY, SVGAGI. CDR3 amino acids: CASSEALGKAYEQYF. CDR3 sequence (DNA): TGCGCCAGCAGTGAAGCGCTAGGAAAGGCCTACGAGCAGTACTTC.

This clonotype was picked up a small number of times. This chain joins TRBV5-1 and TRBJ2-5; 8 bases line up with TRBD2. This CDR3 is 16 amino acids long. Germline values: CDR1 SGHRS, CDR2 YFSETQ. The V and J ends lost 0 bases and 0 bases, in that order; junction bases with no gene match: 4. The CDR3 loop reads CASSLAVAGYQETQYF. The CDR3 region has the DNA TGCGCCAGCAGCTTGGCGGTAGCGGGGTACCAAGAGACCCAGTACTTC.

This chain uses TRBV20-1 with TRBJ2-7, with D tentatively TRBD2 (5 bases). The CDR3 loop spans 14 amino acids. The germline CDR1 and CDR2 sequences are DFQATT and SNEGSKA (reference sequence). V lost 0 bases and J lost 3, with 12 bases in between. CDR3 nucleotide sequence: TGCAGTGCTAGAGAAATAACTAGAAACTACGAGCAGTACTTC. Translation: CSAREITRNYEQYF.

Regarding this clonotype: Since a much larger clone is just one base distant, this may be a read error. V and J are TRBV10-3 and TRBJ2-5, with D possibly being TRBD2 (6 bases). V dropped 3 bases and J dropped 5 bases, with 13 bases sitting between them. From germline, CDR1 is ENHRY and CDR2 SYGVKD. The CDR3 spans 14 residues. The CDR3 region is CAISDGGRSETQYF. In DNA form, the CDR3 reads TGTGCCATCAGTGACGGAGGGAGGTCGGAGACCCAGTACTTC.

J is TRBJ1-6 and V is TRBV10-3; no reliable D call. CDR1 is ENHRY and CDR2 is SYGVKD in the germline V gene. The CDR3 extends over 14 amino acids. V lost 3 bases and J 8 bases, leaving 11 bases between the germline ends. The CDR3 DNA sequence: TGTGCCATCAGTGAATGGGGAAGCGATTCACCCCTCCACTTT. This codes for CAISEWGSDSPLHF.

The CDR3, as DNA: TGTGCCAGCAGCCCTACGGCAGTATCTGGAAACACCATATATTTT. It is translated as CASSPTAVSGNTIYF. The V and J genes are TRBV12-3 or TRBV12-4 and TRBJ1-3; D gene unclear. Trimming shortened V by 6 bases and J by 1 base, and 13 bases separated the two germline ends. This CDR3 contains 15 residues.

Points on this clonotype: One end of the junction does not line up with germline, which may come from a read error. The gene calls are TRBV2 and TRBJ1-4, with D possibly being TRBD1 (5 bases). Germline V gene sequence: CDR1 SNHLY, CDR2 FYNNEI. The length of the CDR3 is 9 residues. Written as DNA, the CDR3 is TGTGCCAGCAGTGAGAAACAGGTTTTT. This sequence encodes CASSEKQVF. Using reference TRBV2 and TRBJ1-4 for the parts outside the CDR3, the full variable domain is EPEVTQTPSHQVTQMGQEVILRCVPISNHLYFYWYRQILGQKVEFLVSFYNNEISEKSEIFDDQFSVERPDGSNFTLKIRSTKLEDSAMYFCASSEKQVFGSGTQLSVL.

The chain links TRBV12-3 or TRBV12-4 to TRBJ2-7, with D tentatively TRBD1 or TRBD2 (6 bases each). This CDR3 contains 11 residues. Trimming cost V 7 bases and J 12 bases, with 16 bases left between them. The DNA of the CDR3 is TGTGCCAGCACTGAGGGGGGAGATGTGTACTTC. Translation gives CASTEGGDVYF.

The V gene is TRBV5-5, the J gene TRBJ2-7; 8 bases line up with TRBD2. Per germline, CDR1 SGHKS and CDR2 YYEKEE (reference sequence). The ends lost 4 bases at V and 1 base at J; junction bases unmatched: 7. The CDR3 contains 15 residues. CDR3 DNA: TGTGCCAGCAGCCATGGCATAGCGGGATCCTACGAGCAGTACTTC. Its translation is CASSHGIAGSYEQYF.

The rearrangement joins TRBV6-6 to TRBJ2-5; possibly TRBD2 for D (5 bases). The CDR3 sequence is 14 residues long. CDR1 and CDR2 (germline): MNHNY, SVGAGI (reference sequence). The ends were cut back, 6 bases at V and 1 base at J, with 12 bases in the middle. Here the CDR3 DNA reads TGTGCCAGCAGACTAGAACAGCGCCAAGAGACCCAGTACTTC. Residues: CASRLEQRQETQYF.

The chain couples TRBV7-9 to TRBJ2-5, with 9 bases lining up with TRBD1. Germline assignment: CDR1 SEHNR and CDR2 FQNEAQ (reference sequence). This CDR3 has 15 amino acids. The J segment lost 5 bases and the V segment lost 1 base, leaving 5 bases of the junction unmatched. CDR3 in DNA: TGTGCCAGCAGCTTAGTCAACAGGGGGCCGGAGACCCAGTACTTC. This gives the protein CASSLVNRGPETQYF.

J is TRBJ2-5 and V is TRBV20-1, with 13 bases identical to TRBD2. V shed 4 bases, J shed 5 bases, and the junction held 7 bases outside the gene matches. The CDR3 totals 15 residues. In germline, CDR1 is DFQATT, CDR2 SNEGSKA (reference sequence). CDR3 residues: CSATLTSGRTETQYF. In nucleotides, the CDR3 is TGCAGTGCTACCCTGACTAGCGGGAGGACTGAGACCCAGTACTTC.

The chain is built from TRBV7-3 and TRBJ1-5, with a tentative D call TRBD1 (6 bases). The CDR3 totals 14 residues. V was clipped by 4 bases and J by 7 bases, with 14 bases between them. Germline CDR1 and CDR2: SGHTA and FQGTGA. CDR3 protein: CASSYRVGRQPQHF. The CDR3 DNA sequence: TGTGCCAGCAGCTACAGGGTCGGTAGGCAGCCCCAGCATTTT.

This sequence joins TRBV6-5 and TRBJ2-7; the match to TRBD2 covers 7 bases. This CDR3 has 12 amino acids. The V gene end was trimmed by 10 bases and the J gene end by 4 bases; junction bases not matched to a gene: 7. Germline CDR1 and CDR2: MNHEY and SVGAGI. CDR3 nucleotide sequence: TGTGCCAATCGGGGGACTACATACGAGCAGTACTTC. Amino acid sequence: CANRGTTYEQYF.

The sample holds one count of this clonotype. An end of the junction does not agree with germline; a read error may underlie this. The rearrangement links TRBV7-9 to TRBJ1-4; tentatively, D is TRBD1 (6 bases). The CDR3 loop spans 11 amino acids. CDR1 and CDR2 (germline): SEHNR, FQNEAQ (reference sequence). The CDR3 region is CASSLVGGGRF. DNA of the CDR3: TGTGCCAGCAGCTTAGTAGGGGGTGGGCGGTTT.

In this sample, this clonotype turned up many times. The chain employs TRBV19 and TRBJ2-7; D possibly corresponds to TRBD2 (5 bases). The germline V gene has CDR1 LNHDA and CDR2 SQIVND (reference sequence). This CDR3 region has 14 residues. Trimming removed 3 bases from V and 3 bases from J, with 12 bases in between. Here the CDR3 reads CASSMAPRDYEQYF. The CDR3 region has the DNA TGTGCCAGTAGTATGGCTCCCCGGGACTACGAGCAGTACTTC. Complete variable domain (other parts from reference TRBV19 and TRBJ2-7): DGGITQSPKYLFRKEGQNVTLSCEQNLNHDAMYWYRQDPGQGLRLIYYSQIVNDFQKGDIAEGYSVSREKKESFPLTVTSAQKNPTAFYLCASSMAPRDYEQYFGPGTRLTVT.

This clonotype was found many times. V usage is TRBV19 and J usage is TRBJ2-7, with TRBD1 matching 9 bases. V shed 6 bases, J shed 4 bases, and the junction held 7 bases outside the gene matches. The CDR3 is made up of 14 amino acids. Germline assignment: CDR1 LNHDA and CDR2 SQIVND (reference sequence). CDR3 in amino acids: CASSQTGGWYEQYF. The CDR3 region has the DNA TGTGCCAGTAGCCAGACAGGGGGTTGGTACGAGCAGTACTTC.

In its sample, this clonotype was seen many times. CDR3 region: CASSLSTDTIYF. The CDR3 DNA follows: TGTGCCAGCAGCTTATCGACCGACACCATATATTTT. The gene calls are TRBV7-2 and TRBJ1-3; no clear D gene. Deletions cut 2 bases from V and 8 bases from J, with 7 bases between. Germline V gene data show CDR1 as SGHTA and CDR2 as FQGNSA. This CDR3 is 12 amino acids long.

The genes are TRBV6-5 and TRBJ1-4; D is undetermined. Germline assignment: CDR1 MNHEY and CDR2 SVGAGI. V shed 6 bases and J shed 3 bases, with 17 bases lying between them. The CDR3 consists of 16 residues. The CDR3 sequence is CASRIRLGRPNEKLFF. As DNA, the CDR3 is TGTGCCAGCAGGATAAGGTTGGGCAGACCTAATGAAAAACTGTTTTTT.

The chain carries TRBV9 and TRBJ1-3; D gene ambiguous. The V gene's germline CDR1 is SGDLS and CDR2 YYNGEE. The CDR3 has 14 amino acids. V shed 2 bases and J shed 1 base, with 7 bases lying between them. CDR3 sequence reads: CASSVGLSGNTIYF. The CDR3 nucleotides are TGTGCCAGCAGCGTGGGGTTGTCTGGAAACACCATATATTTT.

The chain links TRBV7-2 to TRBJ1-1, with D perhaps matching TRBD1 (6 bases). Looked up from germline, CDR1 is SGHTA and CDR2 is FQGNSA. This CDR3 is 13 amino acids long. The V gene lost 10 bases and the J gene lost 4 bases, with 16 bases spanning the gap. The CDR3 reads CAIKGGVGTEAFF. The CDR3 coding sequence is TGTGCCATAAAAGGGGGGGTCGGCACTGAAGCTTTCTTT. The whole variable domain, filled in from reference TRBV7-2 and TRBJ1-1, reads GAGVSQSPSNKVTEKGKDVELRCDPISGHTALYWYRQSLGQGLEFLIYFQGNSAPDKSGLPSDRFSAERTGGSVSTLTIQRTQQEDSAVYLCAIKGGVGTEAFFGQGTRLTVV.

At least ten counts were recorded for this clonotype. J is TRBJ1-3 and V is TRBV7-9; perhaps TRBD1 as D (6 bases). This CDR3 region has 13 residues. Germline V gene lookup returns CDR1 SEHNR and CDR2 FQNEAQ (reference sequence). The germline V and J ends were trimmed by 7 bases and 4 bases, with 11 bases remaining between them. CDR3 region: CASMGGRGNTIYF. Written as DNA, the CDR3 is TGTGCCAGCATGGGGGGGCGCGGAAACACCATATATTTT.

The CDR3 here is CASSAASGGGFGELFF. The CDR3 nucleotides read TGTGCCAGCAGCGCCGCTAGCGGGGGTGGATTCGGGGAGCTGTTTTTT. The chain joins TRBV9 to TRBJ2-2, with TRBD2 identical over 10 bases. This CDR3 spans 16 amino acids. The junction had 9 bases not matched to a gene; V was cut back by 3 bases and J by 7 bases. CDR1 and CDR2 from the germline V gene are SGDLS and YYNGEE.

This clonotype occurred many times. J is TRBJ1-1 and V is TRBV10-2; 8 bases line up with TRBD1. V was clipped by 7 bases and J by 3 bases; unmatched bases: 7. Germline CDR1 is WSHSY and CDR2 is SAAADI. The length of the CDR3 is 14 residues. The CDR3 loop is CASTKDREDTEAFF. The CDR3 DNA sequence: TGCGCCAGCACAAAGGACAGGGAGGACACTGAAGCTTTCTTT.